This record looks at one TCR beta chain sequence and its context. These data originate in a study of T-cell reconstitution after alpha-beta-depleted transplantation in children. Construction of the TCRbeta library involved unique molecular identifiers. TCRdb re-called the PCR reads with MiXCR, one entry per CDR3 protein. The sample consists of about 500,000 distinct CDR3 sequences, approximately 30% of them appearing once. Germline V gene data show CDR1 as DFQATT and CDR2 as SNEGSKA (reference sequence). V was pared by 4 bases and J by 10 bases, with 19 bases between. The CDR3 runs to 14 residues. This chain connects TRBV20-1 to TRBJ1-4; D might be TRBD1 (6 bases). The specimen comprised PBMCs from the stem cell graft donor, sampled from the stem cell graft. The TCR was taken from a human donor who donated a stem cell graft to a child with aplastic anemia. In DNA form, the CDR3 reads TGCAGTGCTAAGCAGGGACAAGGGGGGGGAAAACTGTTTTTT. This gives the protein CSAKQGQGGGKLFF.